The 9 T cell receptor beta chains given below trace back to one sample, sequenced in a study of Graves' ophthalmopathy and Graves' hyperthyroidism. Using RNA transcripts, the TCR beta CDR3 regions were amplified. First-round RT-PCR used HTBI primers; second-round multiplex PCR followed. TCRdb re-called the multiplex PCR reads with MiXCR, one entry per CDR3 protein. This sample has approximately 1.2 million distinct CDR3 sequences, with about 36% found just once. The material sequenced was peripheral blood or thyroid tissue (not recorded which). The receptors were gathered from an adult man with Graves' hyperthyroidism.

The gene calls are TRBV29-1 and TRBJ2-7; D gene uncertain. Looked up from germline, CDR1 is SQVTM and CDR2 is ANQGSEA. Trimming cost V 4 bases and J 5 bases, with 9 bases left between them. This CDR3 region has 11 residues. The CDR3 sequence: CSVGLANEQYF. CDR3 bases: TGCAGCGTTGGACTGGCCAACGAGCAGTACTTC.

This rearrangement joins TRBV20-1 to TRBJ2-5; maybe TRBD1 (6 bases). V was pared by 6 bases and J by 1 base, with 12 bases between. Germline V lookup: CDR1 DFQATT, CDR2 SNEGSKA (reference sequence). CDR3 length: 13 amino acids. CDR3 in DNA: TGCAGTGCGAGGGGGAACAGCCAAGAGACCCAGTACTTC. Its translation: CSARGNSQETQYF.

This clonotype was seen only a few times. The rearrangement links TRBV5-1 to TRBJ2-7; no definite D call. This CDR3 comprises 12 residues. With 4 bases removed from V and 6 bases from J, the gap between germline ends came to 11 bases. Germline CDR1 reads SGHRS; CDR2 reads YFSETQ. CDR3 DNA sequence: TGCGCCAGCAGCAGCACAGATTTCGAGCAGTACTTC. Protein product: CASSSTDFEQYF. Full variable domain (remainder filled in from reference TRBV5-1 and TRBJ2-7): KAGVTQTPRYLIKTRGQQVTLSCSPISGHRSVSWYQQTPGQGLQFLFEYFSETQRNKGNFPGRFSGRQFSNSRSEMNVSTLELGDSALYLCASSSTDFEQYFGPGTRLTVT.

Many counts were recorded for this clonotype. The chain has TRBV9 and TRBJ1-1, with D possibly being TRBD1 (5 bases). This CDR3 is 14 amino acids long. The germline V and J ends were trimmed by 0 bases and 2 bases, with 8 bases remaining between them. CDR1 is SGDLS and CDR2 is YYNGEE in the germline V gene. The CDR3 nucleotides read TGTGCCAGCAGCGTAGAAGGGGTCAACACTGAAGCTTTCTTT. It encodes CASSVEGVNTEAFF. Together with reference TRBV9 and TRBJ1-1, the CDR3 gives the full variable domain: DSGVTQTPKHLITATGQRVTLRCSPRSGDLSVYWYQQSLDQGLQFLIQYYNGEERAKGNILERFSAQQFPDLHSELNLSSLELGDSALYFCASSVEGVNTEAFFGQGTRLTVV.

This clonotype was seen more than once but under ten times. V gene TRBV12-3 or TRBV12-4 combines with J gene TRBJ2-3, with D possibly matching TRBD1 (5 bases). Trimming stripped 10 bases from V and 3 bases from J, with 5 bases between. The CDR3 has 10 amino acids. The DNA for the CDR3 is TGTGCCACAGGGACAGATACGCAGTATTTT. Its translation is CATGTDTQYF.

This clonotype was seen a few times. An end of the junction differs from the germline gene, which may be a read error. The chain carries TRBV10-3 and TRBJ1-2, with D hard to call. Germline-derived CDR1 and CDR2 are ENHRY and SYGVKD. The CDR3 has 13 amino acids. CDR3 in amino acids: CASSYDGYYGYTF. The DNA of the CDR3 is TGTGCCAGCAGTTACGACGGCTACTATGGCTACACCTTC.

The chain recombines TRBV12-3 or TRBV12-4 with TRBJ2-5; D is ambiguous. The ends were cut back, 7 bases at V and 2 bases at J, with 20 bases in the middle. CDR3 length equals 16 residues. CDR3 nucleotide sequence: TGTGCCAGCAAAGACCCAACTGACGGAGTACAAGAGACCCAGTACTTC. This translates into CASKDPTDGVQETQYF.

This clonotype appeared a single time. This rearrangement joins TRBV30 to TRBJ2-2, with D possibly matching TRBD1 (5 bases). Deletions cut 2 bases from V and 0 bases from J, with 10 bases between. The CDR3 contains 15 residues. Germline V gene lookup returns CDR1 GTSNPN and CDR2 SVGIG (reference sequence). As DNA, the CDR3 is TGTGCCTGGAGTTCAGGGTTCGCGAACACCGGGGAGCTGTTTTTT. Its protein is CAWSSGFANTGELFF. The variable domain in full, with the rest retrieved from reference TRBV30 and TRBJ2-2, is SQTIHQWPATLVQPVGSPLSLECTVEGTSNPNLYWYRQAAGRGLQLLFYSVGIGQISSEVPQNLSASRPQDRQFILSSKKLLLSDSGFYLCAWSSGFANTGELFFGEGSRLTVL.

About this clonotype itself: This may be a read error: a much more frequent sequence differs by one nucleotide. This chain connects TRBV7-8 to TRBJ2-7, with 8 bases aligning to TRBD1. The CDR3 length is 16 residues. Germline V gene sequence: CDR1 SGHVS, CDR2 FQNEAQ. This chain's CDR3 is CASSPIRTGILYDQYF. CDR3 bases: TGTGCCAGCAGCCCAATACGGACAGGGATCCTCTACGACCAGTACTTC. The variable domain in full, completed from reference TRBV7-8 and TRBJ2-7, reads GAGVSQSPRYKVAKRGQDVALRCDPISGHVSLFWYQQALGQGPEFLTYFQNEAQLDKSGLPSDRFFAERPEGSVSTLKIQRTQQEDSAVYLCASSPIRTGILYDQYFGPGTRLTVT.